The rows below give T cell receptor beta chains drawn from one sample of a study of identical twins. TCRdb used MiXCR to reprocess the 5' RACE reads, holding one entry per CDR3 protein. The sample carries roughly 1.6 million distinct CDR3 sequences, about 31% recorded once. The sample was cord blood. The receptors derive from a newborn girl in good health. Both conserved end residues are part of each CDR3. The D gene is left open where the match is weak. Clone size is given for some rows only: seen once, a few or many times, or a class if the clone is expanded.

V: TRBV4-2
D: TRBD2
J: TRBJ2-7
size: few
DNA: TGTGCCAGCAGCCAAGGGCAACTAGCGGGATACGAGCAGTACTTC
CDR3: CASSQGQLAGYEQYF

V: TRBV19
D: .
J: TRBJ2-1
size: few
DNA: TGTGCCAGTAGTAAATACAGGGATTCCGTAAATGAGCAGTTCTTC
CDR3: CASSKYRDSVNEQFF

V: TRBV28
D: TRBD1
J: TRBJ1-6
size: .
DNA: TGTGCCAGCAGTCAGACAGGGGGCTCGGGTTCACCCCTCCACTTT
CDR3: CASSQTGGSGSPLHF

V: TRBV7-2
D: .
J: TRBJ1-4
size: few
DNA: TGTGCCAGCAGCTTAGGGGGCAGGGTGGAAAAACTGTTTTTT
CDR3: CASSLGGRVEKLFF

V: TRBV27
D: .
J: TRBJ2-1
size: few
DNA: TGTGCCAGCAGTTTTTGGGGGGGGACAGGCAACAATGAGCAGTTCTTC
CDR3: CASSFWGGTGNNEQFF

V: TRBV20-1
D: TRBD2
J: TRBJ2-3
size: few
DNA: TGCAGTGCTAGCCGACGGGAGGGGGCAGATACGCAGTATTTT
CDR3: CSASRREGADTQYF

V: TRBV6-1
D: .
J: TRBJ1-5
size: few
DNA: TGTGCCAGCCGATATTGGGGTAATAGCAATCAGCCCCAGCATTTT
CDR3: CASRYWGNSNQPQHF

V: TRBV4-2
D: .
J: TRBJ2-1
size: .
DNA: TGTGCCAGCAGCCAAGAGGCGGCGGGAATCTACAATGAGCAGTTCTTC
CDR3: CASSQEAAGIYNEQFF

V: TRBV5-1
D: .
J: TRBJ1-6
size: .
DNA: TGCGCCAGCAGCTTGGCGGCAGGGCTAAATTCACCCCTCCACTTT
CDR3: CASSLAAGLNSPLHF

V: TRBV29-1
D: .
J: TRBJ2-1
size: many
DNA: TGCAGCGGCTACTACAATGAGCAGTTCTTC
CDR3: CSGYYNEQFF

V: TRBV4-2
D: .
J: TRBJ2-1
size: .
DNA: TGTGCCAGCAGCCAAGATGCCAGAGCATATGAGCAGTTCTTC
CDR3: CASSQDARAYEQFF

V: TRBV29-1
D: .
J: TRBJ2-2
size: .
DNA: TGCAGCGTTGCCCCAATGCGGGGGCGGACCGGGGAGCTGTTTTTT
CDR3: CSVAPMRGRTGELFF

V: TRBV5-1
D: .
J: TRBJ2-7
size: few
DNA: TGCGCCAGCAGACAGGCAGGGGTATCCGAGCAGTACTTC
CDR3: CASRQAGVSEQYF

V: TRBV20-1
D: TRBD1
J: TRBJ2-4
size: .
DNA: TGCAGTGCGCCGAGAGGGGGCAGAAACATTCAGTACTTC
CDR3: CSAPRGGRNIQYF

V: TRBV20-1
D: .
J: TRBJ1-2
size: .
DNA: TGCAGTGCTCCGGGACGGTATAACTATGGCTACACCTTC
CDR3: CSAPGRYNYGYTF

V: TRBV29-1
D: .
J: TRBJ1-2
size: .
DNA: TGCAGCGGTTCAGTGAGAGCTAACTATGGCTACACCTTC
CDR3: CSGSVRANYGYTF

V: TRBV18
D: TRBD1
J: TRBJ1-2
size: .
DNA: TGTGCCAGCTCACCAGGGGGACAGCTTCTTAACTATGGCTACACCTTC
CDR3: CASSPGGQLLNYGYTF

V: TRBV27
D: .
J: TRBJ2-7
size: .
DNA: TGTGCCAGCAGTTTATCGATTTGGAGCTACGAGCAGTACTTC
CDR3: CASSLSIWSYEQYF

V: TRBV5-5
D: TRBD2
J: TRBJ2-1
size: .
DNA: TGTGCCAGCAGCTTGGAAGCGGGGGGGCCGTTGAGAGACAATGAGCAGTTCTTC
CDR3: CASSLEAGGPLRDNEQFF

V: TRBV6-2/TRBV6-3
D: TRBD1
J: TRBJ2-7
size: few
DNA: TGTGCCAGCAGTCGAATCCCCGGGACAGGACCCTACGAGCAGTACTTC
CDR3: CASSRIPGTGPYEQYF

V: TRBV5-1
D: TRBD1
J: TRBJ1-1
size: once
DNA: TGCGCCAGCAGCAGGACAGGGAATGAAGCTTTCTTT
CDR3: CASSRTGNEAFF

V: TRBV14
D: .
J: TRBJ2-1
size: few
DNA: TGTGCCAGCAGCCGATATGGAGGGAGAGGGTACAATGAGCAGTTCTTC
CDR3: CASSRYGGRGYNEQFF

V: TRBV7-2
D: .
J: TRBJ1-3
size: once
DNA: TGTGCCAGCAGCTTAGCGGGGGAGAACACCATATATTTT
CDR3: CASSLAGENTIYF

V: TRBV20-1
D: .
J: TRBJ2-1
size: .
DNA: TGCAGTGCTAGGAATCCAGGAGGGCGGGTACATGAGCAGTCCTTC
CDR3: CSARNPGGRVHEQSF

V: TRBV6-2/TRBV6-3
D: .
J: TRBJ2-3
size: .
DNA: TGTGCCAGCAGTTACCGGTCTGATACGCAGTATTTT
CDR3: CASSYRSDTQYF

V: TRBV2
D: TRBD1
J: TRBJ1-4
size: few
DNA: TGTGCCAGCAGACGGGACAGGGCTAATGAAAAACTGTTTTTT
CDR3: CASRRDRANEKLFF

V: TRBV11-2
D: TRBD1
J: TRBJ2-3
size: few
DNA: TGTGCCAGCAGCGCAAGAAACAGGGGTCGCACAGATACGCAGTATTTT
CDR3: CASSARNRGRTDTQYF

V: TRBV7-6
D: .
J: TRBJ2-3
size: .
DNA: TGTGCCAGCAGCCATCGATCAGATACGCAGTATTTT
CDR3: CASSHRSDTQYF

V: TRBV4-2
D: .
J: TRBJ1-1
size: few
DNA: TGTGCCAGCAGCCAAGATCGTGACCCCGGCAACACTGAAGCTTTCTTT
CDR3: CASSQDRDPGNTEAFF

V: TRBV20-1
D: TRBD2
J: TRBJ2-1
size: few
DNA: TGCAGTTCTAGAGCCCCGACTAGCCTCACGAACAATGAGCAGTTCTTC
CDR3: CSSRAPTSLTNNEQFF

V: TRBV27
D: TRBD1
J: TRBJ2-2
size: .
DNA: TGTGCCAGCAGTTTTGGGACAGGGGGCGGCACCGGGGAGCTGTTTTTT
CDR3: CASSFGTGGGTGELFF

V: TRBV27
D: TRBD2
J: TRBJ2-7
size: few
DNA: TGTGCCAGCAGTTCTAGCGGGAGGACCACCTACGAGCAGTACTTC
CDR3: CASSSSGRTTYEQYF

V: TRBV5-1
D: .
J: TRBJ1-2
size: .
DNA: TGCGCCAGCAGGCGCATCGTTGGGAGAGACAGCATATATGGCTACACCTTC
CDR3: CASRRIVGRDSIYGYTF

V: TRBV9
D: .
J: TRBJ2-7
size: .
DNA: TGTGCCAGCAGCCCAAAGGGGCCAGGTTCCGTCTACGAGCAGTACTTC
CDR3: CASSPKGPGSVYEQYF

V: TRBV20-1
D: .
J: TRBJ1-2
size: .
DNA: TGCAGTGCTTTGGACGGTTATGGCTTCACCTTC
CDR3: CSALDGYGFTF

V: TRBV28
D: .
J: TRBJ1-2
size: .
DNA: TGTGCCAGCACCCAACCGACAGAGTCCTATGGCTACACCTTC
CDR3: CASTQPTESYGYTF

V: TRBV28
D: TRBD2
J: TRBJ2-1
size: .
DNA: TGTGCCAGCAGTCCCGGGGGACTAGCGGGAGAGAGTGAGCAGTTCTTC
CDR3: CASSPGGLAGESEQFF

V: TRBV6-1
D: .
J: TRBJ1-5
size: .
DNA: TGTGCCAGCAGGCACCTCCCGTCCAGTCAGCCCCAGCATTTT
CDR3: CASRHLPSSQPQHF

V: TRBV7-9
D: TRBD2
J: TRBJ2-1
size: few
DNA: TGTGCCAGCAGCTTATCGCCCGGACTAGCGGGGTCCTACAATGAGCAGTTCTTC
CDR3: CASSLSPGLAGSYNEQFF

V: TRBV2
D: .
J: TRBJ1-2
size: .
DNA: TGTGCCAGCAGTGATTTTCGCTATGGCTACACCTTC
CDR3: CASSDFRYGYTF

V: TRBV7-2
D: TRBD2
J: TRBJ2-3
size: .
DNA: TGTGCCAGCAGCTTAGTCCCCCTAGCGGGGCAGTATTTT
CDR3: CASSLVPLAGQYF

V: TRBV6-6
D: .
J: TRBJ2-1
size: many
DNA: TGTGCCAGCATCGGAACGGAAGACAATGAGCAGTTCTTC
CDR3: CASIGTEDNEQFF

V: TRBV25-1
D: TRBD2
J: TRBJ2-5
size: few
DNA: TGTGCCAGCAGTCCCCCGGGACTAGCGAGCCAAGAGACCCAGTACTTC
CDR3: CASSPPGLASQETQYF

V: TRBV5-1
D: .
J: TRBJ2-3
size: few
DNA: TGCGCCAGCAGCTTGCATGACCGCACAGATACGCAGTATTTT
CDR3: CASSLHDRTDTQYF

V: TRBV25-1
D: .
J: TRBJ1-2
size: few
DNA: TGTGCCAGCAGTGAATCGGCACCCCTTCTAGCTAACTATGGCTACACCTTC
CDR3: CASSESAPLLANYGYTF

V: TRBV5-4
D: .
J: TRBJ1-5
size: .
DNA: TGTGCCAGCAGCTTGGAGGGTGGGACAAACAATCAGCCCCAGCATTTT
CDR3: CASSLEGGTNNQPQHF

V: TRBV2
D: .
J: TRBJ2-5
size: .
DNA: TGTGCCAGCAGTGATGAGTCGGTCGGGACCCAGTACTTC
CDR3: CASSDESVGTQYF

V: TRBV12-3/TRBV12-4
D: TRBD1
J: TRBJ1-2
size: few
DNA: TGTGCCAGCAGTCCAAGGGGGCGCGGTAACTATGGCTACACCTTC
CDR3: CASSPRGRGNYGYTF

V: TRBV30
D: .
J: TRBJ1-6
size: .
DNA: TGTGCCTCGAACTCCAAACAGAGGTCACCCCTCCACTTT
CDR3: CASNSKQRSPLHF

V: TRBV28
D: TRBD1
J: TRBJ1-5
size: .
DNA: TGTGCCAGCAGTTTCTGGACAGGGGACAGTCAGCCCCAGCATTTT
CDR3: CASSFWTGDSQPQHF

V: TRBV29-1
D: TRBD2
J: TRBJ2-7
size: .
DNA: TGCAGCGTTGATAAAGGGGGACTAGCGGGGGTACCCTACGAGCAGTACTTC
CDR3: CSVDKGGLAGVPYEQYF

V: TRBV14
D: .
J: TRBJ2-7
size: many
DNA: TGTGCCAGCAGCCAAGAGATCCTCTCCTACGAGCAGTACTTC
CDR3: CASSQEILSYEQYF

V: TRBV9
D: TRBD2
J: TRBJ2-1
size: few
DNA: TGTGCCAGCAGCGGCCTGGGACTAGCGGGCGTTGAGCAGTTCTTC
CDR3: CASSGLGLAGVEQFF

V: TRBV20-1
D: TRBD1
J: TRBJ1-4
size: .
DNA: TGCAGTGCTCCCCACCCGGGACAGGGGAGTAGTGAAAAACTGTTTTTT
CDR3: CSAPHPGQGSSEKLFF